This T cell receptor beta chain was sequenced for a study of T cell responses to AZD1222 COVID-19 vaccine. The CDR3 is 15 amino acids. V dropped 6 bases and J dropped 6; count of bases not matched to a gene: 9. Germline CDR1 and CDR2: MDHEN and SYDVKM. Using immunoSEQ multiplex PCR, the repertoire was profiled, and TCRdb retains in-frame clones only, with some absent. The sample holds under 200,000 clones; around 92% are singletons and the top ten take roughly 8.4%. The V gene is TRBV28, the J gene TRBJ1-5; 9 nucleotides align to TRBD1. Here the sequenced sample was peripheral blood, taken on day 0 of AZD1222 vaccination. The TCR originated in an adult in good health. The chain's CDR3 is CASSPTLTGGQPQHF. In DNA, the CDR3 is TGTGCCAGCAGCCCAACTCTGACAGGGGGTCAGCCCCAGCATTTT.